This T cell receptor (beta chain) was profiled in a study of graft-versus-host responses after intestinal transplantation. Study as a whole: The transplants performed in recipients were multivisceral, liver-intestinal, or isolated intestinal.

Germline loops: CDR1 MNHEY, CDR2 SVGAGI. The CDR3 is made up of 16 amino acids. Trimming removed 4 bases from V and 2 bases from J, with 16 bases in between. Whole-study findings and limits: The study associated peak circulating GvH clone levels with early post-transplant HvG declines.

The sample holds one count of this clone. The antigen is not known. Some clones are missing from TCRdb's copy, which holds only in-frame ones; the method was immunoSEQ multiplex PCR. The sample yields 20,000 to 25,000 clones, around 82% seen once. The clonotype originates from a human donor who was the organ donor for an intestinal transplant. Sequencing used unstimulated CD8+ T cells sorted from spleen or lymph node cells, obtained before transplant. The chain is built from TRBV6-5 and TRBJ2-3; no clear D. The CDR3, as DNA: TGTGCCAGCAGTTCCCGTAGAGAGTTTCACACAGATACGCAGTATTTT. Its protein is CASSSRREFHTDTQYF.